Listed below are T cell receptor beta chains from one sample, sequenced in a study of blood T cell repertoires in COVID-19. The table came from immunoSEQ multiplex PCR; TCRdb's copy has only in-frame clones and leaves some out. The table shows 35,000 to 45,000 clones, with roughly 87% occurring only once. Sequencing was done on a sample of peripheral blood. Source of these receptors: a man aged 55 to 70 with acute or convalescent COVID-19. The CDR3 runs from the conserved cysteine through the conserved F or W. D genes are given only for firm matches. Size values are once, few and many counts, or a class for expanded clones, and some rows have none.

j_gene,abundance,d_gene,v_gene,CDR3nt,CDR3aa
TRBJ2-1,NA,NA,TRBV28,TGTGCCAGCAGTTCCCAAGACGGGAGCTCCTACAATGAGCAGTTCTTC,CASSSQDGSSYNEQFF
TRBJ2-2,NA,NA,TRBV5-4,TGTGCCAGCACGCCCGAAGGAGTCACCGGGGAGCTGTTTTTT,CASTPEGVTGELFF
TRBJ1-2,NA,NA,TRBV25-1,TGTGCCAGCAGTGAATGGGCGGGGGATGGCTACACCTTC,CASSEWAGDGYTF
TRBJ2-7,NA,NA,TRBV6-5,TGTGCCAGCAGGTTACAGTTGAGCTCCTACGAGCAGTACTTC,CASRLQLSSYEQYF
TRBJ2-1,NA,NA,TRBV5-1,TGCGCCAGCAGCTTGGCATTAGCGGTCTACAATGAGCAGTTCTTC,CASSLALAVYNEQFF
TRBJ1-1,NA,TRBD1,TRBV11-2,TGTGCCAGCAGCTCGAACACCGGGACAGCGAACACTGAAGCTTTCTTT,CASSSNTGTANTEAFF
TRBJ2-1,NA,TRBD2,TRBV12-5,TGTGCTAGTGGTTTGCTTCCCGGGACTAGCGGGAGCAATGAGCAGTTCTTC,CASGLLPGTSGSNEQFF
TRBJ2-1,NA,NA,TRBV3-1/TRBV3-2,TGTGCCAGCAGCCAAGAGGGGCTAGTTCTCAATGAGCAGTTCTTC,CASSQEGLVLNEQFF
TRBJ2-1,NA,TRBD2,TRBV19,TGTGCCAGTAGTCCCCGTAGCGGGGTCTCCTACAATGAGCAGTTCTTC,CASSPRSGVSYNEQFF
TRBJ2-7,few,NA,TRBV5-1,TGCGCCAGCAGCTTGGGACAGGCATACCAAGGGGAGCAGTACTTC,CASSLGQAYQGEQYF
TRBJ2-2,once,TRBD2,TRBV6-5,TGTGCCAGCAGGATTCTGGGGGGGACCGGGGAGCTGTTTTTT,CASRILGGTGELFF
TRBJ1-2,NA,NA,TRBV10-2,TGCGCCAGCAGCGAGGAGGGATATGGCTACACCTTC,CASSEEGYGYTF
TRBJ2-1,NA,TRBD2,TRBV14,TGTGCCAGCAGCCAAAGGCGCACTAGCGGGTACGATGAGCAGTTCTTC,CASSQRRTSGYDEQFF
TRBJ2-5,NA,NA,TRBV4-1,TGCGCCAGCAGCCAAGCGTTTGGGGGGGCCGGGCGGTACTTC,CASSQAFGGAGRYF
TRBJ2-1,NA,TRBD2,TRBV9,TGTGCCAGCAGCAAGAGCGGGAGCTCCTACAATGAGCAGTTCTTC,CASSKSGSSYNEQFF
TRBJ1-6,few,TRBD1,TRBV5-1,TGCGCCAGCAGCTTGGGCCCCCCGGGACAGGATGATTCACCCCTCCACTTT,CASSLGPPGQDDSPLHF
TRBJ1-2,NA,NA,TRBV6-5,TGTGCCAGCAGGGTCCTCACCCGCGGTGGCTACACCTTC,CASRVLTRGGYTF
TRBJ2-1,NA,TRBD2,TRBV28,TGTGCCAGCAGTTTAGGGACTAGCGGGTCCAATGAGCAGTTCTTC,CASSLGTSGSNEQFF
TRBJ1-1,once,NA,TRBV12-3/TRBV12-4,TGTGCCAGCAGTTTAAAGAGGAACACTGAAGCTTTCTTT,CASSLKRNTEAFF
TRBJ1-2,NA,TRBD1,TRBV18,TGTGCCAGCTCACCGGACCTACAGGGGGCGGATGGCTACACCTTC,CASSPDLQGADGYTF
TRBJ2-1,NA,TRBD2,TRBV18,TGTGCCAGCGCCAGCGAACTAGCGGGAGGGTACAATGAGCAGTTCTTC,CASASELAGGYNEQFF
TRBJ1-2,NA,TRBD1,TRBV7-2,TGTGCCAGCAGCTCAGGGGGGACAGTGGGCCCGGTCACCTTC,CASSSGGTVGPVTF
TRBJ1-2,NA,NA,TRBV11-2,TGTGCCAGCAGCTTTAATGAAGCCTATGGCTACACCTTC,CASSFNEAYGYTF
TRBJ2-3,NA,TRBD1,TRBV28,TGTGCCAGCAGTCTTGGGACAGCCACAGATACGCAGTATTTT,CASSLGTATDTQYF
TRBJ2-2,NA,TRBD1,TRBV10-2,TGCGCCAGCAGTGAGACAGGGGGGACCGGGGAGCTGTTTTTT,CASSETGGTGELFF
TRBJ2-5,NA,TRBD1,TRBV4-3,TGCGCCAGCAGCCGGGCAGGGGGCGGTCGGGAGACCCAGTACTTC,CASSRAGGGRETQYF
TRBJ1-5,NA,TRBD1,TRBV9,TGTGCCAGCAGCGTAGCGGGACAGAACTATCAGCCCCAGCATTTT,CASSVAGQNYQPQHF
TRBJ2-1,NA,TRBD1,TRBV19,TGTGCCAGTAGTATAGTCCAGGGGGCGCTTACGAATGAGCAGTTCTTC,CASSIVQGALTNEQFF
TRBJ2-1,NA,NA,TRBV20-1,TGCAGTGCTAGTCGGGGAAAAGGGTACAATGAGCAGTTCTTC,CSASRGKGYNEQFF
TRBJ2-4,once,NA,TRBV5-1,TGCGCCAGCAGCTTGAGCGGTGGTTTAGCACAAAACATTCAGTACTTC,CASSLSGGLAQNIQYF
TRBJ2-5,NA,NA,TRBV24-1,TGTGCCACGCAGACAGACCTCGGGACCCAGTACTTC,CATQTDLGTQYF
TRBJ1-5,few,NA,TRBV4-3,TGCGCCAGCAGCCAAGACCTAAGTCAGCCCCAGCATTTT,CASSQDLSQPQHF
TRBJ2-5,NA,NA,TRBV6-5,TGTGCCAGCAGCCGGGACTCACAAGAGACCCAGTACTTC,CASSRDSQETQYF